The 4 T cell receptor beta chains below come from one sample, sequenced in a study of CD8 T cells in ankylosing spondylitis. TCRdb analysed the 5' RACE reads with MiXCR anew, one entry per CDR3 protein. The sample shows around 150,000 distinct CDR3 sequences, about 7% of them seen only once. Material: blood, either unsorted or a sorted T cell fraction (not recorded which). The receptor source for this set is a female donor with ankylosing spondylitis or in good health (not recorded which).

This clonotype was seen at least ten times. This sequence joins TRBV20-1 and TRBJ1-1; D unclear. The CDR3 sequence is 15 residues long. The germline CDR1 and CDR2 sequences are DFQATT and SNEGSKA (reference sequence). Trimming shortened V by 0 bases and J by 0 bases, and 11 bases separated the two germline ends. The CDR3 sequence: CSAREEANMNTEAFF. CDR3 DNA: TGCAGTGCTAGAGAGGAGGCCAACATGAACACTGAAGCTTTCTTT.

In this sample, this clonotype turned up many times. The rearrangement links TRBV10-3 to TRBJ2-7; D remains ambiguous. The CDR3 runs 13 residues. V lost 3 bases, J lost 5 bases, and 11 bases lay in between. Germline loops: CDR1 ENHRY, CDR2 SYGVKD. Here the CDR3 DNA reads TGTGCCATCAGTGAAGAGTTTGGGAACGAGCAGTACTTC. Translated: CAISEEFGNEQYF.

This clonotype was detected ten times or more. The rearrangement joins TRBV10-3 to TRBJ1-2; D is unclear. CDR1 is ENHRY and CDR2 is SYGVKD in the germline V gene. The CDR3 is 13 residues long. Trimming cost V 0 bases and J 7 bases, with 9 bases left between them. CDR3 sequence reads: CAISESEVAGYTF. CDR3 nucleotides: TGTGCCATCAGTGAGTCGGAGGTTGCTGGCTACACCTTC.

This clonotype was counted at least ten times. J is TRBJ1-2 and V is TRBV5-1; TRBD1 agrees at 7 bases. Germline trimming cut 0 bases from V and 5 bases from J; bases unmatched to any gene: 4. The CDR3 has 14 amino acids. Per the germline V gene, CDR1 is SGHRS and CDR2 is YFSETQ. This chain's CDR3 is CASSLASQGYGYTF. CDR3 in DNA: TGCGCCAGCAGCTTGGCGTCACAGGGGTATGGCTACACCTTC.